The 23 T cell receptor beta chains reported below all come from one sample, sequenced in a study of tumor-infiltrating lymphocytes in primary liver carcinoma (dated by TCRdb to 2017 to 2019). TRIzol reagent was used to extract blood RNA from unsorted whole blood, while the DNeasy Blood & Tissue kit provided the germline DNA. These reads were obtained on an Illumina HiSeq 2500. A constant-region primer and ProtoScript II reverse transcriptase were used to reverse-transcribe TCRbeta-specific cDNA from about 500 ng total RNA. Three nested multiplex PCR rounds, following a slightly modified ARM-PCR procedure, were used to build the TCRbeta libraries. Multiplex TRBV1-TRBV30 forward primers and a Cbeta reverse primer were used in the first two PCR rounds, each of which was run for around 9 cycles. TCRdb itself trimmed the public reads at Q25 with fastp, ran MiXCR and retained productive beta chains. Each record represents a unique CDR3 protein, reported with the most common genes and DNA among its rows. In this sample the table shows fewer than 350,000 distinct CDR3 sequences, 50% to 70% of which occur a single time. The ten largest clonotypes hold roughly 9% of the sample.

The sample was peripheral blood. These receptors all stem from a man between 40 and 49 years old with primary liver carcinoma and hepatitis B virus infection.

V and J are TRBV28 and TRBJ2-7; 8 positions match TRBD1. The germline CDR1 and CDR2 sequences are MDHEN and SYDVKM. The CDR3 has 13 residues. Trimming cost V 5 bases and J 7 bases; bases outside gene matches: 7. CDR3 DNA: TGTGCCAGCAGTCCCAGGGGGCCTGGGGAGCAGTACTTC. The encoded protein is CASSPRGPGEQYF.

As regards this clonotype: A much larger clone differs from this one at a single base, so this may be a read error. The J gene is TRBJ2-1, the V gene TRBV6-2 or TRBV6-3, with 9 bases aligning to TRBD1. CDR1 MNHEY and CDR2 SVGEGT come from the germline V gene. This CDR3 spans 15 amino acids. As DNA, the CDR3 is TGTGTCAGCAGTCATCGGACAGGGGCTTACAATGAGCAGTTCTTC. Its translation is CVSSHRTGAYNEQFF.

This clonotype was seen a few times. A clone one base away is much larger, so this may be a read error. CDR3: CANSQAPGATDTQYF. CDR3 nucleotide sequence: TGCGCCAACAGCCAAGCCCCTGGGGCTACAGATACGCAGTATTTT. V is TRBV4-3 and J is TRBJ2-3; TRBD1 might be the D (5 bases). CDR1 LGHNA and CDR2 YSLEER come from the germline V gene. The CDR3 contains 15 residues.

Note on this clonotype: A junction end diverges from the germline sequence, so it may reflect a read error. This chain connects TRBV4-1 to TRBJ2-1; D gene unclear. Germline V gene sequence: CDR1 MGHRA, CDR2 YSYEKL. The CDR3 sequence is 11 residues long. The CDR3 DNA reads TGCGCCAGCAACCAAGATTACGAAAAGGTCTTC. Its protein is CASNQDYEKVF.

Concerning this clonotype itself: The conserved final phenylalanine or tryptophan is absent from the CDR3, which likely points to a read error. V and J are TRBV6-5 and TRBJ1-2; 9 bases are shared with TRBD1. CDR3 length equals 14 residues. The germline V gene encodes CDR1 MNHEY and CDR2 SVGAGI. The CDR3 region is CVSTTGGSNYGYTI. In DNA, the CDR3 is TGTGTCAGCACCACAGGGGGCTCTAACTATGGCTACACCATC.

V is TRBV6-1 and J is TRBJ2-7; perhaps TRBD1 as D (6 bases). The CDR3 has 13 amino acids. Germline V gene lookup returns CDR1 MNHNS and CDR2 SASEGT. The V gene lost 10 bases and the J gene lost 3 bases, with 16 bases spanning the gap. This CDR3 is CANSRQASYEQYF. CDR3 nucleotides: TGTGCCAACAGCCGACAGGCAAGCTACGAGCAGTACTTC.

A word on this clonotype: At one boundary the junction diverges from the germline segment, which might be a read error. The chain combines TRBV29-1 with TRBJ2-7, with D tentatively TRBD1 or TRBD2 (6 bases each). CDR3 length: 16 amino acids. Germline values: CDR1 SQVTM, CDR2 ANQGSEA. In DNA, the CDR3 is TGTAGCGTCTCCGGCATGACGGAGGGGGGCTCCTACGAGCAGTACTTC. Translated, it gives CSVSGMTEGGSYEQYF.

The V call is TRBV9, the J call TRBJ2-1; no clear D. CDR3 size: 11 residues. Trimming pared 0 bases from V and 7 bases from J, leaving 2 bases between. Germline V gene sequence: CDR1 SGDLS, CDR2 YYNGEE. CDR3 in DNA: TGTGCCAGCAGCGTAGAAAATGAGCAGTTCTTC. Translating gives CASSVENEQFF.

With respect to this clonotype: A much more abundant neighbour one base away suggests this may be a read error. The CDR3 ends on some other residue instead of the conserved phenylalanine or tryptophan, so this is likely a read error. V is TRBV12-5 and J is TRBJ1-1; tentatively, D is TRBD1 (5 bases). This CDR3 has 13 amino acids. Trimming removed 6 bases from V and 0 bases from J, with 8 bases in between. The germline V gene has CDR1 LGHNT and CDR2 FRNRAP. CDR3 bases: TGTGCTAGTGGACGGGGGATGAACACTGAAGCTTTCTCT. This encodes CASGRGMNTEAFS.

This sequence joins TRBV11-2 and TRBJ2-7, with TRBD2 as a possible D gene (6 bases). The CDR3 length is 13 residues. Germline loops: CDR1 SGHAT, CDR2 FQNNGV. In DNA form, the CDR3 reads TGTGCTAACAGCGAGCGGACTAACTACGAGCAGTACTTC. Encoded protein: CANSERTNYEQYF.

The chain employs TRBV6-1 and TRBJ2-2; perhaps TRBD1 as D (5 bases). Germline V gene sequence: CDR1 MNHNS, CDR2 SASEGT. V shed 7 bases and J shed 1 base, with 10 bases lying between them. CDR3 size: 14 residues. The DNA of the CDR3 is TGTGCCAGCACTAGGGGCCGGAACACCGGGGAGCTGTTTTTT. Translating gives CASTRGRNTGELFF.

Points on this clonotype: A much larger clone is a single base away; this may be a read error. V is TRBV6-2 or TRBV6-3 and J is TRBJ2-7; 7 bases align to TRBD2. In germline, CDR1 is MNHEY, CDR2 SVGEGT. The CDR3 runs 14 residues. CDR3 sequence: CTSSSSGGTYEQYF. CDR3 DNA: TGTACCAGCAGTTCTAGCGGAGGAACCTACGAGCAGTACTTC.

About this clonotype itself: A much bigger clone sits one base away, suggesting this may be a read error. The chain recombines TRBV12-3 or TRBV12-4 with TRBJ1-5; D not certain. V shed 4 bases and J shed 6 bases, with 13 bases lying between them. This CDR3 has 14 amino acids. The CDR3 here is CASSYLVLGQPQHF. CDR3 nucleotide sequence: TGTGCCAGCAGTTACTTGGTCTTGGGTCAGCCCCAGCATTTT.

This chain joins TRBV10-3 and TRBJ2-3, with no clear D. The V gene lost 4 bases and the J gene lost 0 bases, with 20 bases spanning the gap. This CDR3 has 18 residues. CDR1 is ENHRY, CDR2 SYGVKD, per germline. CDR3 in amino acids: CAISGAPNKSDSTDTQYF. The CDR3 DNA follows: TGTGCCATCAGTGGAGCTCCAAACAAGTCTGATAGCACAGATACGCAGTATTTT.

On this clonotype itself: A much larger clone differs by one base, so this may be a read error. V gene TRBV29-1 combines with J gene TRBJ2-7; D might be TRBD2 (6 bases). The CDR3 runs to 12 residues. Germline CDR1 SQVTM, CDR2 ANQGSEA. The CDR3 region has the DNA TGCAGCGTTGGACGGGACTCCTACGAGGAGTACTTC. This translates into CSVGRDSYEEYF.

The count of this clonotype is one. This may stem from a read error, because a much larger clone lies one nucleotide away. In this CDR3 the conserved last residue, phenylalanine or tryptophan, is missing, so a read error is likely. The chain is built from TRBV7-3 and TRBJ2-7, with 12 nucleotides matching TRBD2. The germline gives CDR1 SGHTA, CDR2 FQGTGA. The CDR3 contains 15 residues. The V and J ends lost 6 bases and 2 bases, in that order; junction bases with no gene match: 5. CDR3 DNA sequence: TGTGCCAGCAGTCCCGCTAGCGGGAGGGCCTACGAGCAGTACTTA. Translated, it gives CASSPASGRAYEQYL.

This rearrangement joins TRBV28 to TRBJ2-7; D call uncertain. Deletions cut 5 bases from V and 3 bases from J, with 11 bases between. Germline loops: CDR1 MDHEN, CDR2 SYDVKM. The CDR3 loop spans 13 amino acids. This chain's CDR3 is CASSPPGVYEQYF. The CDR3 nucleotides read TGTGCCAGCAGTCCTCCAGGAGTCTACGAGCAGTACTTC. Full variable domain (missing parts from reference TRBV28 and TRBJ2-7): DVKVTQSSRYLVKRTGEKVFLECVQDMDHENMFWYRQDPGLGLRLIYFSYDVKMKEKGDIPEGYSVSREKKERFSLILESASTNQTSMYLCASSPPGVYEQYFGPGTRLTVT.

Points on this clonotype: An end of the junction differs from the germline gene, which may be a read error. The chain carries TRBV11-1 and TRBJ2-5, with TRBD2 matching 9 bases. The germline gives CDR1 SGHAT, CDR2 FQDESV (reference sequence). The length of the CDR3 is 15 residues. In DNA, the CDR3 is TGTGCCAGCAGCTTAGCATTAGCGGGAGCGGGGACCCAATACTTC. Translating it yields CASSLALAGAGTQYF.

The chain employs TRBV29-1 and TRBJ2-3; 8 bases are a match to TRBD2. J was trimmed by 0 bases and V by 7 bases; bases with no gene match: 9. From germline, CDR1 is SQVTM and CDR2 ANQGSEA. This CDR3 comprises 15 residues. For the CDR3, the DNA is TGCAGCGCTATCTCGACTAGCGACAGCACAGATACGCAGTATTTT. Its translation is CSAISTSDSTDTQYF.

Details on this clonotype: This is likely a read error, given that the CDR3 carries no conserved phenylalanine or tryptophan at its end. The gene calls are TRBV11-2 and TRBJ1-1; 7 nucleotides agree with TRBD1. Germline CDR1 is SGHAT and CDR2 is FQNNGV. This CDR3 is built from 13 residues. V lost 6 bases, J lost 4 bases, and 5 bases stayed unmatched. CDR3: CASRRGQSTEAFL. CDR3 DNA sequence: TGTGCCAGCAGGAGGGGACAGAGCACTGAAGCTTTCTTA.

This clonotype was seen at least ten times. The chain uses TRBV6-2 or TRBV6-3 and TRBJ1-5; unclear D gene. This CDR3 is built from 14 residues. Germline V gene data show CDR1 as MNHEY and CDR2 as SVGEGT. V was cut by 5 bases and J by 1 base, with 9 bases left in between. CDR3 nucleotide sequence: TGTGCCAGCAGTCCCGTTGCGAGCAATCAGCCCCAGCATTTT. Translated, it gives CASSPVASNQPQHF.

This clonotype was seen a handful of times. The CDR3 loop is CASSLFTASQETQYF. The CDR3 nucleotides are TGCGCCAGCAGCTTGTTTACGGCCTCTCAAGAGACCCAGTACTTC. The chain couples TRBV5-1 to TRBJ2-5, with unresolved D. Germline V gene sequence: CDR1 SGHRS, CDR2 YFSETQ. V was trimmed by 1 base and J by 2 bases, leaving 12 bases between them. This CDR3 spans 15 amino acids.

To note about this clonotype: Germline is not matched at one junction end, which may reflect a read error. The CDR3 sequence is CASNLAGGLSEEYF. The CDR3 DNA is TGCGCCAGTAACTTGGCGGGAGGATTGAGCGAGGAGTACTTC. The chain employs TRBV5-1 and TRBJ2-7, with 8 bases that match TRBD2. This CDR3 is 14 amino acids long. CDR1 is SGHRS and CDR2 is YFSETQ in the germline V gene. Using reference TRBV5-1 and TRBJ2-7 for the parts outside the CDR3, the full variable domain is KAGVTQTPRYLIKTRGQQVTLSCSPISGHRSVSWYQQTPGQGLQFLFEYFSETQRNKGNFPGRFSGRQFSNSRSEMNVSTLELGDSALYLCASNLAGGLSEEYFGPGTRLTVT.